Shown below are 27 T cell receptor beta chains from a single sample sequenced in a study of T-cell reconstitution after alpha-beta-depleted transplantation in children. A TCRbeta library incorporating unique molecular identifiers was prepared. TCRdb re-called the PCR reads with MiXCR, one entry per CDR3 protein. Of some 400,000 distinct CDR3 sequences listed, around 20% are singletons. The specimen was PBMCs from the stem cell graft donor, collected from the stem cell graft. Every receptor here comes from a human donor who donated a stem cell graft to a child with acute myeloid leukemia.

The chain joins TRBV25-1 to TRBJ2-1; D is undetermined. Trimming pared 5 bases from V and 4 bases from J, leaving 12 bases between. In germline, CDR1 is MGHDK, CDR2 SYGVNS. The CDR3 loop spans 14 amino acids. The CDR3 spells CASSFRTVYNEQFF. For the CDR3, the DNA is TGTGCCAGCAGTTTTAGAACAGTTTACAATGAGCAGTTCTTC.

This clonotype was picked up a small number of times. J is TRBJ2-1 and V is TRBV6-5, with D perhaps TRBD2 (6 bases). Germline V gene sequence: CDR1 MNHEY, CDR2 SVGAGI. The CDR3 contains 15 residues. Trimming removed 3 bases at V and 0 bases at J, with 9 bases between. CDR3: CASSYPGSSYNEQFF. CDR3 DNA sequence: TGTGCCAGCAGTTATCCCGGGAGCTCCTACAATGAGCAGTTCTTC.

V is TRBV3-1 and J is TRBJ2-1; D possibly matches TRBD1 or TRBD2 (5 bases each). The CDR3 is made up of 15 amino acids. Germline assignment: CDR1 LGHDT and CDR2 YNNKEL (reference sequence). V shed 5 bases and J shed 10 bases, with 21 bases lying between them. CDR3 amino acids: CASSSLAIGAREQFF. CDR3 sequence (DNA): TGTGCCAGCAGCTCATTAGCGATAGGGGCAAGGGAGCAGTTCTTC.

This clonotype occurred a few times. This chain connects TRBV5-1 to TRBJ2-1; TRBD2 is a possible D gene (6 bases). Germline CDR1 is SGHRS and CDR2 is YFSETQ. The CDR3 extends over 16 amino acids. The V end was cut by 1 base, the J end by 10 bases, with 21 bases between. The CDR3 DNA reads as TGCGCCAGCAGCTTGATTCGGGGACTTAGCAGCAAAGAGCAGTTCTTC. This gives the protein CASSLIRGLSSKEQFF.

The sample holds a few counts of this clonotype. The chain combines TRBV7-2 with TRBJ2-1; a possible D gene is TRBD2 (6 bases). The CDR3 contains 17 residues. CDR1 is SGHTA and CDR2 is FQGNSA in the germline V gene. V lost 0 bases to trimming and J lost 1 base, with 13 bases between them. CDR3 protein: CASSLAGPGESYNEQFF. The CDR3 DNA follows: TGTGCCAGCAGCTTAGCGGGGCCGGGAGAGTCCTACAATGAGCAGTTCTTC.

The chain combines TRBV12-3 or TRBV12-4 with TRBJ2-1; D not certain. Trimming stripped 1 base from V and 5 bases from J, with 18 bases between. The CDR3 contains 17 residues. CDR3 in DNA: TGTGCCAGCAGTTTAGGGCTAGTAAACCCTCTGAACAATGAGCAGTTCTTC. Its translation is CASSLGLVNPLNNEQFF.

This chain joins TRBV5-5 and TRBJ2-7, with TRBD1 matching over 8 bases. The CDR3 contains 15 residues. CDR1 SGHKS and CDR2 YYEKEE come from the germline V gene (reference sequence). The junction had 10 bases not matched to a gene; V was cut back by 4 bases and J by 4 bases. CDR3 bases: TGTGCCAGCAGCGACCAGAGGACAGGGAGATACGAGCAGTACTTC. It yields the protein CASSDQRTGRYEQYF.

The chain employs TRBV28 and TRBJ1-3; D unclear. The V gene lost 2 bases and the J gene lost 0 bases, with 11 bases spanning the gap. The CDR3 has 16 residues. From germline, CDR1 is MDHEN and CDR2 SYDVKM. CDR3 nucleotide sequence: TGTGCCAGCAGTTTACGAAGACTGACCTCTGGAAACACCATATATTTT. This codes for CASSLRRLTSGNTIYF.

The V and J genes are TRBV21-1 and TRBJ2-1; TRBD1, the table's D call, lacks a check against the DNA. TRBV21-1 is labeled a pseudogene. The CDR3 contains 17 residues. CDR3 region: CASSIPLVQSSYNEQFF. The DNA for the CDR3 is TGTGCCAGCAGCATCCCCTTAGTACAGAGCTCCTACAATGAGCAGTTCTTC.

This clonotype was observed at least ten times. The chain has TRBV20-1 and TRBJ2-7, with D perhaps being TRBD1 or TRBD2 (5 bases each). Germline lookup yields CDR1 DFQATT and CDR2 SNEGSKA (reference sequence). This CDR3 is built from 15 residues. The V gene lost 1 base and the J gene lost 4 bases, with 17 bases spanning the gap. CDR3 coding DNA: TGCAGTGCTAGAGGGGGCCTCCGGGGAATTTACGAGCAGTACTTC. Protein sequence: CSARGGLRGIYEQYF.

This clonotype occurred a few times. The J gene is TRBJ1-2, the V gene TRBV29-1, with TRBD1 as a possible D gene (5 bases). Germline CDR1 is SQVTM and CDR2 is ANQGSEA. V dropped 6 bases and J dropped 2 bases, with 19 bases sitting between them. The CDR3 consists of 15 residues. The CDR3 loop is CSVERQRHYNYGYTF. The CDR3 nucleotides read TGCAGCGTCGAGAGACAGCGACACTACAACTATGGCTACACCTTC.

This chain links TRBV4-1 with TRBJ2-5, with a weak D call TRBD2 (6 bases). Germline lookup yields CDR1 MGHRA and CDR2 YSYEKL. The V end was cut by 3 bases, the J end by 2 bases, with 19 bases between. This CDR3 spans 17 amino acids. This chain's CDR3 is CASSQATEGLRQETQYF. The CDR3 DNA reads TGCGCCAGCAGCCAGGCAACGGAGGGCCTAAGGCAAGAGACCCAGTACTTC.

The chain is built from TRBV5-1 and TRBJ2-1, with 9 bases aligning to TRBD2. The CDR3 has 16 amino acids. Germline lookup yields CDR1 SGHRS and CDR2 YFSETQ. V was clipped by 0 bases and J by 6 bases; unmatched bases: 7. In nucleotides, the CDR3 is TGCGCCAGCAGCTTGGAGCAGGCGGGAGGGCCCAATGAGCAGTTCTTC. Its translation: CASSLEQAGGPNEQFF.

This clonotype showed up many times. The CDR3 nucleotides are TGTGCCAGCAGTACCCGAGATCGGGCGGCCTTCGATGGCTACACCTTC. Translation gives CASSTRDRAAFDGYTF. The chain recombines TRBV25-1 with TRBJ1-2, with D uncertain. CDR3 size: 16 residues. Germline CDR1 is MGHDK and CDR2 is SYGVNS. V lost 5 bases to trimming and J lost 6 bases, with 22 bases between them.

V is TRBV28 and J is TRBJ2-7; D is perhaps TRBD2 (5 bases). With 1 base removed from V and 1 base from J, the gap between germline ends came to 11 bases. This CDR3 is 15 amino acids long. Germline CDR1 reads MDHEN; CDR2 reads SYDVKM. CDR3 sequence: CASSLSSSGSYEQYF. The DNA for the CDR3 is TGTGCCAGCAGTTTATCCTCCAGCGGATCCTACGAGCAGTACTTC.

This clonotype was recorded a few times. This CDR3 is CASSGWGLSTDTQYF. CDR3 nucleotide sequence: TGTGCCAGCAGCGGGTGGGGCTTAAGCACAGATACGCAGTATTTT. The rearrangement links TRBV7-9 to TRBJ2-3; TRBD1 might be the D (5 bases). CDR3 size: 15 residues. The V end was cut by 5 bases, the J end by 0 bases, with 12 bases between. CDR1 and CDR2 from the germline V gene are SEHNR and FQNEAQ (reference sequence).

At least ten counts were recorded for this clonotype. The chain links TRBV29-1 to TRBJ1-2; D is perhaps TRBD1 (5 bases). Trimming removed 1 base from V and 2 bases from J, with 14 bases in between. Germline V gives CDR1 SQVTM, CDR2 ANQGSEA. The CDR3 has 15 amino acids. DNA of the CDR3: TGCAGCGTTGAAGGTCTATCGGACAAGAACTATGGCTACACCTTC. Its protein is CSVEGLSDKNYGYTF.

The chain is built from TRBV27 and TRBJ2-7; D is perhaps TRBD1 (6 bases). The V and J ends lost 5 bases and 2 bases respectively, with 13 bases between them. CDR3 length: 14 residues. Germline V lookup: CDR1 MNHEY, CDR2 SMNVEV (reference sequence). The CDR3 nucleotides read TGTGCCAGCAGTCCCCTTCAGGGGCCCTACGAGCAGTACTTC. This encodes CASSPLQGPYEQYF.

The V call is TRBV25-1, the J call TRBJ2-5; 8 bases are shared with TRBD1. Germline V gives CDR1 MGHDK, CDR2 SYGVNS. The CDR3 has 14 residues. V was clipped by 1 base and J by 4 bases; unmatched bases: 2. The CDR3 sequence: CASSEFRGRETQYF. CDR3 coding DNA: TGTGCCAGCAGTGAATTCAGGGGGCGAGAGACCCAGTACTTC.

This rearrangement joins TRBV12-3 or TRBV12-4 to TRBJ2-1, with 11 bases aligning to TRBD2. Germline trimming cut 4 bases from V and 7 bases from J; bases unmatched to any gene: 3. CDR3 length: 14 amino acids. CDR3 DNA sequence: TGTGCCAGCAGTTCTAGCGGGAGGTGGAATGAGCAGTTCTTC. This sequence encodes CASSSSGRWNEQFF.

This clonotype occurred a few times. CDR3 DNA: TGCAGTGCTAGAGGGGCCGAGACAGGGTTTGAGACCCAGTACTTC. Its translation: CSARGAETGFETQYF. The V call is TRBV20-1, the J call TRBJ2-5; the match to TRBD1 covers 7 bases. CDR3 length: 15 residues. The V and J ends lost 1 base and 5 bases, in that order; junction bases with no gene match: 10. The germline CDR1 and CDR2 sequences are DFQATT and SNEGSKA (reference sequence).

This clonotype was detected only a few times. The DNA for the CDR3 is TGTGCCATCAGTGGGGCTAGCGGGCGCAATGAGCAGTTCTTC. As protein: CAISGASGRNEQFF. The chain couples TRBV10-3 to TRBJ2-1, with 8 bases matching TRBD2. Germline CDR1 and CDR2: ENHRY and SYGVKD. J gave up 6 bases and V 4 bases, and 5 bases lay outside the gene matches. CDR3 length: 14 residues.

This chain joins TRBV9 and TRBJ1-1; TRBD1 matches 10 bases. CDR1 is SGDLS, CDR2 YYNGEE, per germline. V lost 6 bases to trimming and J lost 3 bases; unmatched junction nucleotides: 8. The CDR3 extends over 15 amino acids. The CDR3 nucleotides are TGTGCCAGCAACAGACAGGGGGCGGGGGACACTGAAGCTTTCTTT. It translates to CASNRQGAGDTEAFF. Full variable domain (outside the CDR3, taken from reference TRBV9 and TRBJ1-1): DSGVTQTPKHLITATGQRVTLRCSPRSGDLSVYWYQQSLDQGLQFLIQYYNGEERAKGNILERFSAQQFPDLHSELNLSSLELGDSALYFCASNRQGAGDTEAFFGQGTRLTVV.

V gene TRBV6-1 combines with J gene TRBJ2-7, with TRBD2 matching over 7 bases. This CDR3 is built from 12 residues. Per the germline V gene, CDR1 is MNHNS and CDR2 is SASEGT. The junction had 4 bases not matched to a gene; V was cut back by 11 bases and J by 0 bases. CDR3 bases: TGTGCCCTCGGGGAGGGCTCCTACGAGCAGTACTTC. Its translation: CALGEGSYEQYF.

This chain links TRBV29-1 with TRBJ2-7, with 8 bases aligning to TRBD1. Germline lookup yields CDR1 SQVTM and CDR2 ANQGSEA. This CDR3 comprises 12 residues. Trimming removed 4 bases from V and 3 bases from J; junction bases left unmatched: 2. The DNA for the CDR3 is TGCAGCGTTGTTACAGGGGGCTACGAGCAGTACTTC. Encoded protein: CSVVTGGYEQYF.

This clonotype has more than one count but fewer than ten. The chain has TRBV12-3 or TRBV12-4 and TRBJ1-2, with 8 nucleotides matching TRBD1. The CDR3 runs to 14 residues. The V segment lost 3 bases and the J segment 4 bases; nucleotides outside the gene matches: 4. The DNA of the CDR3 is TGTGCCAGCAGTTTGGGACAGGCGTTCTATGGCTACACCTTC. It yields the protein CASSLGQAFYGYTF.

This clonotype was detected only a few times. The genes are TRBV5-4 and TRBJ2-5; D unclear. Germline CDR1 reads SGHNT; CDR2 reads YYREEE (reference sequence). This CDR3 contains 13 residues. V gave up 3 bases and J gave up 2 bases, with 8 bases separating them. The CDR3: CASSSDWQETQYF. The CDR3 DNA follows: TGTGCCAGCAGCTCTGACTGGCAAGAGACCCAGTACTTC. The whole variable domain, remainder taken from reference TRBV5-4 and TRBJ2-5, is ETGVTQSPTHLIKTRGQQVTLRCSSQSGHNTVSWYQQALGQGPQFIFQYYREEENGRGNFPPRFSGLQFPNYSSELNVNALELDDSALYLCASSSDWQETQYFGPGTRLLVL.